This TCR beta chain is from a study of OX40 agonist ivuxolimab in advanced cancers. Overall study context: The patients got ivuxolimab, which is an agonistic anti-OX40 (CD134) antibody.

At cycle 4 day 1, cycle 7 day 1, and baseline, blood was sampled. With 10 bases removed from V and 0 bases from J, the gap between germline ends came to 13 bases. This CDR3 spans 15 amino acids. The germline CDR1 and CDR2 sequences are SNHLY and FYNNEI. Profiling relied on immunoSEQ multiplex PCR, and the TCRdb table lists in-frame clones only, not all of them. The data contain approximately 39,000 clones, more than 65% of them seen just once; the ten biggest clones take up over 8.5%. The sample here was CD4+ or CD8+ T cells sorted from blood, taken in a trial of the OX40 agonist ivuxolimab. The rearrangement joins TRBV2 to TRBJ1-6; TRBD1 might be the D (5 bases). The sequence was obtained from an adult with an advanced solid tumor such as melanoma, head and neck, liver or kidney cancer. Written as DNA, the CDR3 is TGTGCCACGAAGACAGCCTTCTCCTATAATTCACCCCTCCACTTT. Amino acid sequence: CATKTAFSYNSPLHF.